A selection of T cell receptor beta chains follows, all from one sample in a study of post-analysis software for immune sequencing data. TCRdb ran MiXCR on the PCR reads and lists one entry per CDR3 protein. The repertoire holds 800,000 to 950,000 distinct CDR3 sequences, with 53% as singletons. The sequenced sample consisted of blood. Receptors originate from a girl between 5 and 17 years old with multiple sclerosis. Each CDR3 is given with its conserved first and last residue. D genes are given only for firm matches. The size of a clone is reported for some rows only, either as once, few or many, or as a class for expanded clones.

>.|few|TRBJ2-7|TRBV12-3/TRBV12-4
CASSFVAYEQYF
TGTGCCAGCAGTTTTGTCGCCTACGAGCAGTACTTC
>.|.|TRBJ2-1|TRBV28
CASNSKGSRSYNEQFF
TGTGCCAGCAATTCCAAAGGCTCTCGCTCCTACAATGAGCAGTTCTTC
>.|.|TRBJ1-6|TRBV12-3/TRBV12-4
CASSLRRQPYNSPLHF
TGTGCCAGCAGTTTAAGACGACAGCCCTATAATTCACCCCTCCACTTT
>TRBD2|.|TRBJ2-4|TRBV20-1
CSARNSGGAINIQYF
TGCAGTGCTAGGAACAGCGGGGGGGCCATAAACATTCAGTACTTC
>.|.|TRBJ2-4|TRBV2
CASTVRVGKNIQYF
TGTGCCAGCACGGTCAGGGTTGGCAAAAACATTCAGTACTTC
>.|few|TRBJ2-5|TRBV6-6
CASSYIQETQYF
TGTGCCAGCAGTTACATCCAAGAGACCCAGTACTTC
>.|.|TRBJ1-1|TRBV20-1
CSARVVANTEAFF
TGCAGTGCTAGAGTTGTCGCGAACACTGAAGCTTTCTTT
>.|.|TRBJ1-2|TRBV20-1
CSARGTMGASGYTF
TGCAGTGCTAGAGGTACTATGGGGGCGTCCGGCTACACCTTC
>.|.|TRBJ1-1|TRBV6-1
CASSGVGNTEAFF
TGTGCCAGCAGTGGGGTCGGGAACACTGAAGCTTTCTTT
>.|.|TRBJ1-2|TRBV12-3/TRBV12-4
CASSVLPQFVYGYTF
TGTGCCAGCAGTGTCCTTCCCCAGTTCGTGTATGGCTACACCTTC
>.|few|TRBJ1-2|TRBV5-1
CASSPDGREPYGYTF
TGCGCCAGCAGCCCCGACGGACGGGAACCCTATGGCTACACCTTC
>TRBD2|few|TRBJ2-1|TRBV7-9
CASSFSGVPYNEQFF
TGTGCCAGCAGCTTTAGCGGGGTACCCTACAATGAGCAGTTCTTC
>.|.|TRBJ2-1|TRBV6-1
CPTLRKTSSYNEQFF
TGTCCCACCCTCCGCAAGACTAGCTCCTACAATGAGCAGTTCTTC
>.|once|TRBJ2-7|TRBV7-2
CASSSRDKGTYEQYF
TGTGCCAGCAGCTCCCGGGACAAGGGGACCTACGAGCAGTACTTC
>TRBD1|.|TRBJ1-2|TRBV7-2
CASSPGTGDNYGYTF
TGTGCCAGCAGCCCAGGGACAGGGGACAACTATGGCTACACCTTC
>.|.|TRBJ2-3|TRBV29-1
CSVRGRLSISYTQYF
TGCAGCGTCCGCGGCCGGCTATCCATCTCATATACGCAGTATTTT
>TRBD1|.|TRBJ1-1|TRBV29-1
CSVGGRGTLEAFF
TGCAGCGTGGGGGGCAGGGGGACCCTCGAAGCTTTCTTT
>.|many|TRBJ1-5|TRBV12-3/TRBV12-4
CASRPDSYSNQPQHF
TGTGCCAGCAGACCGGACAGTTATAGCAATCAGCCCCAGCATTTT